The rows below give T cell receptor beta chains drawn from one sample of a study of T cells in Graves' hyperthyroidism and ophthalmopathy. TCRdb reprocessed the multiplex PCR reads with MiXCR, giving one entry per CDR3 protein. Of approximately 600,000 distinct CDR3 sequences in the sample, 15% to 20% are singletons; the top ten hold around 4%. Sequencing used blood. These receptors were obtained from a woman younger than 45 with Graves' hyperthyroidism. Both conserved end residues are part of each CDR3. The D gene is left open where the match is weak. Expanded clones get a size class; other rows say once, few or many, or leave the size out.

j_call,clone_size,v_call,d_call,cdr3_length,cdr3_aa,cdr3_nt
TRBJ1-1,once,TRBV6-1,NA,11,CASRAMLGAFF,TGTGCCAGCAGGGCTATGCTTGGGGCTTTCTTT
TRBJ1-1,NA,TRBV13,NA,15,CASSLYDGQNTEAFF,TGTGCCAGCAGCTTATACGATGGGCAGAACACTGAAGCTTTCTTT
TRBJ1-2,NA,TRBV25-1,TRBD1,15,CASKKTGTGFSGYTF,TGTGCCAGCAAAAAAACCGGGACAGGGTTCAGTGGCTACACCTTC
TRBJ2-1,many,TRBV11-2,TRBD2,16,CASSSIGTSGANEQFF,TGTGCCAGCAGCTCGATAGGGACTAGCGGGGCTAATGAGCAGTTCTTC
TRBJ2-5,NA,TRBV28,NA,13,CASSLSPVNPQYF,TGTGCCAGCAGTTTATCCCCCGTCAATCCCCAGTACTTC
TRBJ2-5,NA,TRBV6-4,TRBD2,18,CASSSLRGAHGGQETQYF,TGTGCCAGCAGTTCCTTGCGGGGGGCTCACGGGGGACAAGAGACCCAGTACTTC
TRBJ2-2,few,TRBV30,TRBD1,17,CAWSVLGDRGHTGELFF,TGTGCCTGGAGTGTACTTGGGGACAGGGGGCACACCGGGGAGCTGTTTTTT
TRBJ2-1,many,TRBV28,NA,16,CASSFLGGNAYNEQFF,TGTGCCAGCAGTTTTTTAGGGGGAAATGCGTACAATGAGCAGTTCTTC
TRBJ1-2,once,TRBV27,TRBD1,17,CASSLDAPGQGAGGYTF,TGTGCCAGCAGTCTCGACGCCCCGGGACAGGGGGCAGGTGGCTACACCTTC
TRBJ1-2,many,TRBV28,TRBD1,15,CASSSQGATNYGYTF,TGTGCCAGCAGTAGTCAGGGGGCGACTAACTATGGCTACACCTTC
TRBJ2-1,many,TRBV14,NA,16,CASSQGIGLSSDEQFF,TGTGCCAGCAGCCAAGGGATCGGACTTTCTTCGGATGAGCAGTTCTTC
TRBJ2-3,many,TRBV20-1,TRBD2,15,CSASPAEAGGDTQYF,TGCAGTGCTAGCCCGGCGGAGGCGGGAGGGGATACGCAGTATTTT
TRBJ1-1,many,TRBV7-9,NA,13,CASIPPTDTEAFF,TGTGCCAGCATTCCTCCGACGGACACTGAAGCTTTCTTT
TRBJ2-7,many,TRBV11-2,NA,13,CASSLSLSYEQYF,TGTGCCAGCAGCTTATCTCTCAGCTACGAGCAGTACTTC
TRBJ2-3,once,TRBV4-1,TRBD2,17,CASSQSGRGPGADTQYF,TGCGCCAGCAGCCAAAGCGGGAGAGGGCCCGGGGCAGATACGCAGTATTTT
TRBJ2-7,many,TRBV3-1,NA,16,CASSQVTGSSSYEQYF,TGTGCCAGCAGCCAAGTTACAGGGTCTAGCTCCTACGAGCAGTACTTC
TRBJ1-5,NA,TRBV6-2/TRBV6-3,NA,16,CASTGQFGEISQPQHF,TGTGCCAGCACCGGCCAATTTGGGGAGATCTCTCAGCCCCAGCATTTT
TRBJ1-2,many,TRBV3-1,NA,15,CASSQETGRGYGYTF,TGTGCCAGCAGCCAAGAGACCGGACGGGGCTATGGCTACACCTTC
TRBJ2-7,few,TRBV12-3/TRBV12-4,TRBD2,16,CASSPGLADPPYEQYF,TGTGCCAGCAGCCCGGGACTAGCGGACCCGCCCTACGAGCAGTACTTC
TRBJ2-3,many,TRBV2,NA,14,CASSLLDSTDTQYF,TGTGCCAGCAGTTTACTAGATAGCACAGATACGCAGTATTTT
TRBJ2-2,NA,TRBV5-5,NA,13,CASTRGDTGELFF,TGTGCCAGCACCAGGGGGGACACCGGGGAGCTGTTTTTT
TRBJ2-4,many,TRBV28,NA,17,CASSFAGLYRAKNIQYF,TGTGCCAGCAGTTTCGCAGGGTTGTATAGGGCCAAAAACATTCAGTACTTC